The 20 T cell receptor beta chains presented below share a single source sample, sequenced in a study of blood T cell repertoires in COVID-19. The data were produced by immunoSEQ multiplex PCR, yet TCRdb's version contains in-frame clones alone and is incomplete. The sample lists roughly 180,000 clones, more than 85% seen once, with less than 3.5% in the top ten. Sequencing was carried out using peripheral blood. These receptors came from a woman aged 25 to 39 with active or convalescent COVID-19.

CDR3 coding DNA: TGTGCCAGCAGTTACGGCGGGACAGCCTCCTACGAGCAGTACTTC. It translates to CASSYGGTASYEQYF. This chain links TRBV6-2 or TRBV6-3 with TRBJ2-7, with TRBD1 as a possible D gene (7 bases). The CDR3 sequence is 15 residues long. Germline CDR1 MNHEY, CDR2 SVGEGT. The V gene lost 2 bases and the J gene lost 0 bases, with 11 bases spanning the gap.

The chain combines TRBV27 with TRBJ2-7; 8 bases are shared with TRBD1. Germline CDR1 and CDR2: MNHEY and SMNVEV (reference sequence). The CDR3 sequence is 13 residues long. The J segment lost 6 bases and the V segment lost 2 bases, leaving 3 bases of the junction unmatched. CDR3 protein: CASSLAGGSEQYF. The CDR3 DNA follows: TGTGCCAGCAGTTTAGCAGGGGGCAGCGAGCAGTACTTC.

The CDR3 reads CASSLGTESSYEQYF. The CDR3 DNA sequence: TGTGCCAGCAGCTTAGGGACTGAAAGCTCCTACGAGCAGTACTTC. V usage is TRBV13 and J usage is TRBJ2-7; D call uncertain. CDR1 PRHDT and CDR2 FYEKMQ come from the germline V gene (reference sequence). The CDR3 length is 15 residues. V gave up 0 bases and J gave up 0 bases, with 9 bases separating them.

The gene calls are TRBV10-2 and TRBJ1-2; TRBD1 matches 9 bases. Germline loops: CDR1 WSHSY, CDR2 SAAADI. This CDR3 region has 14 residues. Unmatched junction bases numbered 7, after V lost 8 bases and J lost 3 bases. The CDR3 sequence: CASSRDRAYYGYTF. The DNA for the CDR3 is TGCGCCAGCTCCCGGGACAGGGCCTACTATGGCTACACCTTC.

V is TRBV4-1 and J is TRBJ1-5; 10 bases match TRBD1. J was trimmed by 6 bases and V by 2 bases; bases with no gene match: 7. Looked up from germline, CDR1 is MGHRA and CDR2 is YSYEKL. This CDR3 is built from 16 residues. CDR3: CASSQLDRGLGQPQHF. The CDR3 nucleotides read TGCGCCAGCAGCCAACTAGACAGGGGGCTTGGTCAGCCCCAGCATTTT.

The V call is TRBV4-1, the J call TRBJ2-2, with a weak D call TRBD1 (5 bases). Germline values: CDR1 MGHRA, CDR2 YSYEKL. The ends were cut back, 1 base at V and 0 bases at J, with 9 bases in the middle. This CDR3 has 16 amino acids. CDR3 DNA sequence: TGCGCCAGCAGCCAAGTCCCAGGGTCGAACACCGGGGAGCTGTTTTTT. Translated: CASSQVPGSNTGELFF.

This clone showed up just once. This rearrangement joins TRBV28 to TRBJ1-1; TRBD1 aligns across 12 bases. Trimming cost V 8 bases and J 3 bases; bases outside gene matches: 4. Germline loops: CDR1 MDHEN, CDR2 SYDVKM. The CDR3 totals 14 residues. As DNA, the CDR3 is TGTGCCAGCGGGACAGGGGGCCGGTACACTGAAGCTTTCTTT. Translation gives CASGTGGRYTEAFF.

This CDR3 reads CASRASQGSSYEQYF. CDR3 bases: TGTGCCAGCAGAGCTTCCCAAGGGAGCTCCTACGAGCAGTACTTC. The gene calls are TRBV2 and TRBJ2-7; D may be TRBD2 (5 bases). The CDR3 totals 15 residues. V was shortened by 6 bases and J by 0 bases, with 15 bases between the two germline ends. Looked up from germline, CDR1 is SNHLY and CDR2 is FYNNEI.

The chain links TRBV25-1 to TRBJ2-3; TRBD1 might be the D (5 bases). V was trimmed by 0 bases and J by 7 bases, leaving 14 bases between them. This CDR3 has 15 amino acids. Germline assignment: CDR1 MGHDK and CDR2 SYGVNS. DNA of the CDR3: TGTGCCAGCAGTGAATACGGGCGTGGGGCGAATACGCAGTATTTT. Translating it yields CASSEYGRGANTQYF.

The chain combines TRBV30 with TRBJ1-2, with a weak D call TRBD1 (5 bases). Germline CDR1 reads GTSNPN; CDR2 reads SVGIG (reference sequence). Trimming pared 3 bases from V and 0 bases from J, leaving 11 bases between. This CDR3 spans 14 amino acids. CDR3 sequence: CAWSKTATNYGYTF. The CDR3 DNA reads as TGTGCCTGGAGCAAGACAGCTACTAACTATGGCTACACCTTC. Variable domain in full (rest from reference TRBV30 and TRBJ1-2): SQTIHQWPATLVQPVGSPLSLECTVEGTSNPNLYWYRQAAGRGLQLLFYSVGIGQISSEVPQNLSASRPQDRQFILSSKKLLLSDSGFYLCAWSKTATNYGYTFGSGTRLTVV.

This clone was recorded only once. The chain has TRBV27 and TRBJ1-2; no reliable D call. Germline-derived CDR1 and CDR2 are MNHEY and SMNVEV (reference sequence). CDR3 length: 13 residues. The V end was cut by 6 bases, the J end by 6 bases, with 14 bases between. The CDR3 DNA sequence: TGTGCCAGCAGAGACACGGAGGGTCATGGCTACACCTTC. Its translation: CASRDTEGHGYTF.

The chain has TRBV27 and TRBJ1-5; tentative D call: TRBD1 (5 bases). The CDR3 runs to 14 residues. Trimming cost V 5 bases and J 7 bases, with 15 bases left between them. In germline, CDR1 is MNHEY, CDR2 SMNVEV (reference sequence). The CDR3 DNA reads as TGTGCCAGCAGTCCCACGGGGGTAGGGCAGCCCCAGCATTTT. This gives the protein CASSPTGVGQPQHF.

The V gene is TRBV7-7, the J gene TRBJ2-6; 9 bases line up with TRBD1. Per the germline V gene, CDR1 is SSHAT and CDR2 is FNYEAQ (reference sequence). The CDR3 has 16 amino acids. CDR3 bases: TGTGCTAGCCCGGGACAGGGAGGATCTGGGGCCAACGTCCTGACTTTC. Amino acids: CASPGQGGSGANVLTF.

This rearrangement joins TRBV24-1 to TRBJ2-7, with TRBD1 matching over 7 bases. Losses at the gene ends were 9 bases for V and 3 bases for J; bases not matched to a gene: 4. Germline CDR1 is KGHDR and CDR2 is SFDVKD. This CDR3 spans 12 amino acids. CDR3 amino acids: CATQGDGYEQYF. The CDR3 DNA reads as TGTGCCACCCAGGGGGACGGCTACGAGCAGTACTTC.

The V and J genes are TRBV18 and TRBJ2-1; 9 bases map to TRBD1. The CDR3 is made up of 16 amino acids. Germline values: CDR1 KGHSH, CDR2 LQKENI. After removal of 3 bases from V and 6 bases from J, the junction contained 9 bases not matched to a gene. The CDR3 DNA is TGTGCCAGCTCACCTCGGGTACAGGGGGCCCGCAATGAGCAGTTCTTC. Its protein is CASSPRVQGARNEQFF. Together with reference TRBV18 and TRBJ2-1, the CDR3 gives the full variable domain: NAGVMQNPRHLVRRRGQEARLRCSPMKGHSHVYWYRQLPEEGLKFMVYLQKENIIDESGMPKERFSAEFPKEGPSILRIQQVVRGDSAAYFCASSPRVQGARNEQFFGPGTRLTVL.

The chain has TRBV19 and TRBJ1-6; tentatively, D is TRBD1 (6 bases). The V gene's germline CDR1 is LNHDA and CDR2 SQIVND (reference sequence). V lost 5 bases and J 10 bases, leaving 15 bases between the germline ends. The CDR3 is made up of 14 amino acids. CDR3 sequence (DNA): TGTGCCAGTAGTCCCATAACGGGGGGCTCACCCCTCCACTTT. Its translation is CASSPITGGSPLHF. The full variable domain, completed using reference TRBV19 and TRBJ1-6, is DGGITQSPKYLFRKEGQNVTLSCEQNLNHDAMYWYRQDPGQGLRLIYYSQIVNDFQKGDIAEGYSVSREKKESFPLTVTSAQKNPTAFYLCASSPITGGSPLHFGNGTRLTVT.

This clone was seen more than once but under ten times. This chain connects TRBV3-1 (or the pseudogene TRBV3-2) to TRBJ1-2; TRBD1 matches at 8 bases. The CDR3 consists of 15 residues. Trimming removed 0 bases from V and 3 bases from J; junction bases left unmatched: 3. The V gene's germline CDR1 is LGHDT and CDR2 YNNKEL (reference sequence). The DNA of the CDR3 is TGTGCCAGCAGCCAAGAGGACAGGGCGGACTATGGCTACACCTTC. This sequence encodes CASSQEDRADYGYTF.

This chain uses TRBV7-2 with TRBJ1-5; maybe TRBD1 (6 bases). V was trimmed by 2 bases and J by 7 bases, leaving 15 bases between them. From germline, CDR1 is SGHTA and CDR2 FQGNSA. The CDR3 has 15 residues. DNA of the CDR3: TGTGCCAGCAGCTTAACTACAGGGTCTGGACAGCCCCAGCATTTT. It specifies CASSLTTGSGQPQHF.

The chain uses TRBV28 and TRBJ2-2, with TRBD2 matching 8 bases. After removal of 5 bases from V and 4 bases from J, the junction contained 3 bases not matched to a gene. Looked up from germline, CDR1 is MDHEN and CDR2 is SYDVKM. The CDR3 covers 14 residues. The CDR3 loop is CASSPGTSTGELFF. CDR3 sequence (DNA): TGTGCCAGCAGTCCCGGGACTAGCACCGGGGAGCTGTTTTTT. The full variable domain, its missing parts supplied by reference TRBV28 and TRBJ2-2, is DVKVTQSSRYLVKRTGEKVFLECVQDMDHENMFWYRQDPGLGLRLIYFSYDVKMKEKGDIPEGYSVSREKKERFSLILESASTNQTSMYLCASSPGTSTGELFFGEGSRLTVL.

This clone showed up just once. The J gene is TRBJ2-3, the V gene TRBV24-1; TRBD2 agrees at 11 bases. The CDR3 has 14 residues. Trimming took 7 bases from V and 5 from J; bases not matched to a gene: 4. Germline loops: CDR1 KGHDR, CDR2 SFDVKD. The CDR3 here is CATSHSGGGDTQYF. The CDR3 DNA sequence: TGTGCCACCAGCCATAGCGGGGGGGGAGATACGCAGTATTTT.